Described below is a single T cell receptor (beta chain) sequence and its context. Its matching antigen is unknown. Genes and germline are mouse. The CDR3 end is not reached by the read, which stops 1 residue before it; the germline J gene fills it in. Germline loops: CDR1 KGHTA, CDR2 FQNQQP. The CDR3 sequence is 16 residues long. This entry belongs to a study of tissue T cells after allogeneic stem cell transplantation. Time point defined: mouse harvest day 7 after allogeneic transplant. Tail vein injection delivered 10^7 T-cell-depleted bone marrow cells and 10^6 splenic CD5+ T cells. Tissues came from B6→BALB/c major-mismatch GVHD mice at day 7 or 14. CDR3 sequences, V/J genes, frequencies and template counts came from survey-depth TCRbeta sequencing. Data came from immunoSEQ multiplex PCR; TCRdb stores just in-frame clones and leaves some out. In the table there are around 6,000 clones, 46% of which are singletons.

Study-level results: TCR repertoires tracked anatomic similarity, regardless of disease or transplant status. Across patients, clones rarely overlapped, yet motif clusters were shared tissue-specifically.

What was sequenced was skin. The clonotype originates from a female BALB/c mouse given C57BL/6 T cells with graft-versus-host disease after an allogeneic hematopoietic cell transplant. The chain carries TRBV23 and TRBJ2-2; whether TRBD2, the table's D call, matches the DNA was not checked. CDR3 bases read: TGCTCCAGCAGTCTCTGGGGGGGCGCAAACACCGGGCAGCTCTAC. Amino acid sequence: CSSSLWGGANTGQLY. The full-length CDR3 reads as CSSSLWGGANTGQLYF.